The clone carrying this TCR beta chain appeared many times. The antigen remains unidentified. The entry originates in a study of T-cell reconstitution after alpha-beta-depleted transplantation in children. Overall study results and limits: Newly produced T cells mostly provided counts and TCRbeta diversity after one year, as hyperexpanded clones declined. Alpha-beta T cells about two months after transplant reportedly derived from several hundred expanded graft clones. There were some patients whose high TCRbeta diversity at day 60 came from surviving recipient T cells and thymic progenitors.

Researchers prepared the TCRbeta library using unique molecular identifiers, the study reports. Each CDR3 protein gets one entry after TCRdb re-called the PCR reads with MiXCR. The data show just under 250,000 distinct CDR3 sequences, with more than 20% seen just once and about 2.6% held by the top ten. The germline V and J ends were trimmed by 5 bases and 2 bases, with 8 bases remaining between them. CDR3 size: 13 residues. CDR1 and CDR2 from the germline V gene are MNHEY and SVGAGI. This receptor was identified in a girl aged 2 to 10 with Fanconi anemia, due to receive a stem cell transplant. The rearrangement uses TRBV6-5 and TRBJ2-3; no firm D call. This specimen was PBMCs, taken before TCRalphabeta/CD19-depleted stem cell transplant. The CDR3 nucleotides read TGTGCCAGCAGTCCGAGCAACACAGATACGCAGTATTTT. Translating gives CASSPSNTDTQYF.